This T cell receptor (beta chain) was profiled in a study of control samples from healthy donors and cancer patients. Per the germline V gene, CDR1 is LNHDA and CDR2 is SQIVND (reference sequence). The ends were cut back, 7 bases at V and 1 base at J, with 7 bases in the middle. This CDR3 is built from 12 residues. This clone was observed a single time. Clones were sequenced by immunoSEQ multiplex PCR, and TCRdb holds only the in-frame ones, with some missing. The sample consists of around 170,000 clones, around 90% of them appearing once. Sequenced: blood. This receptor was taken from a woman in her forties or fifties in good health. The genes are TRBV19 and TRBJ1-1; D not certain. This chain's CDR3 is CASMGWNTEAFF. CDR3 DNA: TGTGCCAGTATGGGGTGGAACACTGAAGCTTTCTTT. The whole variable domain, remainder taken from reference TRBV19 and TRBJ1-1, is DGGITQSPKYLFRKEGQNVTLSCEQNLNHDAMYWYRQDPGQGLRLIYYSQIVNDFQKGDIAEGYSVSREKKESFPLTVTSAQKNPTAFYLCASMGWNTEAFFGQGTRLTVV.